This T cell receptor (beta chain) was recovered during a study of cytomegalovirus exposure and HLA in healthy donors. A remark on this clone: Its specificity is not known.

Study outcomes and limitations: Roughly 170 TCR beta chains were listed as cytomegalovirus-associated. Across donors, most TCRs were seen rarely, yet some public ones were widespread.

Sequencing used immunoSEQ multiplex PCR; TCRdb keeps in-frame clones, though not all of them. The repertoire consists of about 160,000 clones, with around 92% occurring once and the leading ten covering 4.2%. Germline assignment: CDR1 MGHRA and CDR2 YSYEKL. V was shortened by 4 bases and J by 0 bases, with 13 bases between the two germline ends. This CDR3 is 17 amino acids long. V is TRBV4-1 and J is TRBJ2-6; perhaps TRBD2 as D (6 bases). The clonotype was recovered from a young man in good health and CMV-seropositive. Material: PBMCs. The CDR3 is CASSRGERVSGANVLTF. CDR3 nucleotide sequence: TGCGCCAGCAGCCGGGGAGAGCGGGTCTCTGGGGCCAACGTCCTGACTTTC.